This passage covers 31 T cell receptor beta chains from one sample sequenced in a study of cytomegalovirus exposure and HLA in healthy donors. The protocol was immunoSEQ multiplex PCR, while the TCRdb copy is restricted to in-frame clones and leaves out a portion. The sample shows about 130,000 clones, around 86% of them seen only once. Input material: PBMCs. Receptors were obtained from a woman aged 18-30 years in good health and CMV-seronegative.

This chain links TRBV6-6 with TRBJ2-7; 11 positions match TRBD2. The germline V gene encodes CDR1 MNHNY and CDR2 SVGAGI (reference sequence). J gave up 3 bases and V 5 bases, and 3 bases lay outside the gene matches. The CDR3 runs 14 residues. CDR3 region: CASSRLAGYYEQYF. The CDR3 DNA reads as TGTGCCAGCAGTCGACTAGCGGGGTACTACGAGCAGTACTTC.

The chain recombines TRBV7-9 with TRBJ2-1; D gene ambiguous. V was cut by 1 base and J by 0 bases, with 10 bases left in between. This CDR3 contains 16 residues. Germline-derived CDR1 and CDR2 are SEHNR and FQNEAQ (reference sequence). Written as DNA, the CDR3 is TGTGCCAGCAGCTTAGGTCCTAAGAGCTCCTACAATGAGCAGTTCTTC. It encodes CASSLGPKSSYNEQFF.

The chain combines TRBV27 with TRBJ2-2; D gene unclear. Germline V gene data show CDR1 as MNHEY and CDR2 as SMNVEV (reference sequence). There are 14 residues in the CDR3. Deletions cut 3 bases from V and 1 base from J, with 6 bases between. Written as DNA, the CDR3 is TGTGCCAGCAGTTTCACAGAGAACACCGGGGAGCTGTTTTTT. It is translated as CASSFTENTGELFF.

V usage is TRBV29-1 and J usage is TRBJ1-1; no clear D. Trimming removed 7 bases from V and 5 bases from J, with 17 bases in between. CDR1 SQVTM and CDR2 ANQGSEA come from the germline V gene. The CDR3 totals 13 residues. The chain's CDR3 is CSARREPGTEAFF. The CDR3 nucleotides are TGCAGCGCGCGGAGGGAACCGGGTACTGAAGCTTTCTTT.

V usage is TRBV19 and J usage is TRBJ1-5, with TRBD1 as a possible D gene (5 bases). V dropped 4 bases and J dropped 8 bases, with 18 bases sitting between them. The CDR3 consists of 15 residues. CDR1 LNHDA and CDR2 SQIVND come from the germline V gene (reference sequence). The CDR3 coding sequence is TGTGCCAGTAGTAGGCCGAGCCAGGGAATTGAGCCCCAGCATTTT. Amino acid sequence: CASSRPSQGIEPQHF. Combining the CDR3 with reference TRBV19 and TRBJ1-5 gives the whole variable domain DGGITQSPKYLFRKEGQNVTLSCEQNLNHDAMYWYRQDPGQGLRLIYYSQIVNDFQKGDIAEGYSVSREKKESFPLTVTSAQKNPTAFYLCASSRPSQGIEPQHFGDGTRLSIL.

This chain uses TRBV10-3 with TRBJ2-2; no reliable D call. V was cut by 2 bases and J by 2 bases, with 6 bases left in between. Germline assignment: CDR1 ENHRY and CDR2 SYGVKD. The CDR3 consists of 14 residues. CDR3 bases: TGTGCCATCAGTGAGCCGAGAAACACCGGGGAGCTGTTTTTT. This codes for CAISEPRNTGELFF.

The rearrangement links TRBV19 to TRBJ2-7; 10 nucleotides agree with TRBD1. Looked up from germline, CDR1 is LNHDA and CDR2 is SQIVND (reference sequence). The CDR3 is made up of 15 amino acids. The junction had 11 bases not matched to a gene; V was cut back by 8 bases and J by 4 bases. CDR3 sequence: CASSPRDRGRYEQYF. DNA of the CDR3: TGTGCCAGTTCTCCCAGGGACAGGGGCCGGTACGAGCAGTACTTC.

The chain recombines TRBV11-3 with TRBJ1-1; 7 bases fit TRBD1. The junction had 6 bases not matched to a gene; V was cut back by 4 bases and J by 4 bases. The germline V gene has CDR1 SGHNT and CDR2 YENEEA. The CDR3 has 14 amino acids. The CDR3, as DNA: TGTGCCAGCAGCTCGACAGGGAAAGTCACTGAAGCTTTCTTT. Its protein product is CASSSTGKVTEAFF.

V gene TRBV4-1 combines with J gene TRBJ2-2; TRBD2 matches at 12 bases. There are 15 residues in the CDR3. Germline CDR1 MGHRA, CDR2 YSYEKL. V shed 1 base, J shed 7 bases, and the junction held 1 base outside the gene matches. CDR3 nucleotide sequence: TGCGCCAGCAGCCAAGGACTAGCGGGAGTCGGGGAGCTGTTTTTT. Its protein product is CASSQGLAGVGELFF.

The CDR3, as DNA: TGTGCCAGTAGTCCCCCTGCAGCGGGGAGGGAGACCCAGTACTTC. It codes for CASSPPAAGRETQYF. The V call is TRBV19, the J call TRBJ2-5; 7 positions agree with TRBD2. The CDR3 runs to 15 residues. Germline trimming cut 5 bases from V and 5 bases from J; bases unmatched to any gene: 11. Per the germline V gene, CDR1 is LNHDA and CDR2 is SQIVND (reference sequence).

The chain employs TRBV10-3 and TRBJ2-7; D possibly corresponds to TRBD2 (7 bases). The V gene's germline CDR1 is ENHRY and CDR2 SYGVKD. Trimming cost V 0 bases and J 4 bases, with 13 bases left between them. The CDR3 sequence is 15 residues long. Here the CDR3 reads CAISESAGAGYEQYF. The CDR3 DNA reads as TGTGCCATCAGTGAGTCCGCGGGGGCAGGATACGAGCAGTACTTC.

V usage is TRBV7-2 and J usage is TRBJ1-5; D remains ambiguous. Looked up from germline, CDR1 is SGHTA and CDR2 is FQGNSA. The CDR3 covers 16 residues. The V end lost 2 bases, the J end lost 1 base, and 12 bases lay between the germline ends. The CDR3 spells CASSLRGGSSNQPQHF. DNA of the CDR3: TGTGCCAGCAGCTTACGAGGAGGTAGCAGCAATCAGCCCCAGCATTTT.

The V gene is TRBV4-2, the J gene TRBJ2-3, with 7 bases matching TRBD2. In germline, CDR1 is LGHNA, CDR2 YNFKEQ. This CDR3 has 15 amino acids. With V trimmed by 5 bases and J by 5 bases, 10 bases remained unmatched. The CDR3: CASSALAEEVDTQYF. DNA of the CDR3: TGTGCCAGCAGCGCCCTAGCGGAGGAGGTAGATACGCAGTATTTT.

The genes are TRBV2 and TRBJ2-2; 9 bases match TRBD2. After removal of 3 bases from V and 5 bases from J, the junction contained 16 bases not matched to a gene. CDR1 is SNHLY, CDR2 FYNNEI, per germline. This CDR3 is 19 amino acids long. In nucleotides, the CDR3 is TGTGCCAGCAGTGATTGGGGCGACGTAGCGGGAGACATAACCGGGGAGCTGTTTTTT. This codes for CASSDWGDVAGDITGELFF.

The chain recombines TRBV10-1 with TRBJ2-1, with TRBD1 matching 12 bases. Germline CDR1 and CDR2: WNHNN and SYGVQD (reference sequence). The CDR3 totals 15 residues. Unmatched junction bases numbered 3, after V lost 4 bases and J lost 5 bases. This CDR3 reads CASSGGQGANNEQFF. The CDR3 DNA reads TGCGCCAGCAGTGGGGGACAGGGGGCGAACAATGAGCAGTTCTTC.

As to this clone: The junction departs from the called germline gene at one end, perhaps through a read error. The chain couples TRBV5-1 to TRBJ2-7; D is undetermined. This CDR3 contains 14 residues. CDR1 and CDR2 (germline): SGHRS, YFSETQ. The CDR3 DNA is TGTGCCAGCAGCGCACCGACCCGGAGCTACGAGCAGTACTTC. Amino acids: CASSAPTRSYEQYF.

V and J are TRBV28 and TRBJ1-5; D might be TRBD1 (5 bases). Between the trimmed V and J ends, which lost 5 bases and 10 bases, there was a span of 15 bases. The CDR3 extends over 13 amino acids. CDR1 is MDHEN, CDR2 SYDVKM, per germline. The CDR3 loop reads CASSVGPRGPQHF. The DNA for the CDR3 is TGTGCCAGCAGTGTCGGGCCTAGGGGTCCCCAGCATTTT.

The chain employs TRBV29-1 and TRBJ2-5; perhaps TRBD2 as D (6 bases). V was pared by 5 bases and J by 5 bases, with 12 bases between. The CDR3 has 12 residues. CDR1 is SQVTM and CDR2 is ANQGSEA in the germline V gene. The CDR3 DNA reads as TGCAGCGTTCGGGTAGGGAGGGAGACCCAGTACTTC. Protein product: CSVRVGRETQYF.

J is TRBJ2-1 and V is TRBV13, with D possibly matching TRBD1 (6 bases). Looked up from germline, CDR1 is PRHDT and CDR2 is FYEKMQ (reference sequence). The CDR3 consists of 13 residues. The V end lost 5 bases, the J end lost 6 bases, and 11 bases lay between the germline ends. DNA of the CDR3: TGTGCCAGCAGCACCCGACAGGCCAATGAGCAGTTCTTC. Residues: CASSTRQANEQFF.

CDR3 protein: CASSPLSGRYGNEQFF. The CDR3 DNA reads TGTGCCAGCTCACCGCTTAGCGGGAGGTATGGCAATGAGCAGTTCTTC. The chain combines TRBV18 with TRBJ2-1, with TRBD2 matching over 10 bases. CDR1 KGHSH and CDR2 LQKENI come from the germline V gene. V shed 3 bases, J shed 6 bases, and the junction held 8 bases outside the gene matches. This CDR3 spans 16 amino acids.

The V and J genes are TRBV14 and TRBJ2-1; 11 bases line up with TRBD2. Germline CDR1 reads SGHDN; CDR2 reads FVKESK. The CDR3 runs 15 residues. V lost 6 bases, J lost 4 bases, and 5 bases stayed unmatched. The CDR3 protein is CASRRTSGPYNEQFF. CDR3 sequence (DNA): TGTGCCAGCAGACGGACTAGCGGGCCGTACAATGAGCAGTTCTTC.

This CDR3 reads CASSQDGPPLSGFYEQYF. DNA for the CDR3: TGCGCCAGCAGCCAAGATGGCCCTCCGCTCAGCGGGTTCTACGAGCAGTACTTC. This chain links TRBV4-1 with TRBJ2-7; a weak D match, TRBD2 (6 bases). Germline V gene sequence: CDR1 MGHRA, CDR2 YSYEKL. Deletions cut 0 bases from V and 3 bases from J, with 21 bases between. The CDR3 is made up of 18 amino acids.

This clone was picked up one time. V gene TRBV28 combines with J gene TRBJ2-3; weak D call: TRBD1 (5 bases). This CDR3 spans 14 amino acids. Germline V gene lookup returns CDR1 MDHEN and CDR2 SYDVKM. The V end was cut by 5 bases, the J end by 2 bases, with 11 bases between. The chain's CDR3 is CASSEIGATDTQYF. The DNA of the CDR3 is TGTGCCAGCAGTGAAATAGGGGCCACAGATACGCAGTATTTT.

DNA for the CDR3: TGTGCCAGCAGACAGGGTGTAGCGAATCAGCCCCAGCATTTT. This encodes CASRQGVANQPQHF. The rearrangement uses TRBV27 and TRBJ1-5; a possible D gene is TRBD1 (6 bases). Per germline, CDR1 MNHEY and CDR2 SMNVEV (reference sequence). Trimming removed 6 bases at V and 4 bases at J, with 13 bases between. The CDR3 contains 14 residues.

J is TRBJ1-3 and V is TRBV2; the D gene is possibly TRBD1 (5 bases). The V end lost 3 bases, the J end lost 7 bases, and 16 bases lay between the germline ends. CDR3 length equals 15 residues. The germline gives CDR1 SNHLY, CDR2 FYNNEI. CDR3 protein: CASSDQGPLVNTIYF. The CDR3 region has the DNA TGTGCCAGCAGTGATCAGGGCCCATTAGTGAACACCATATATTTT. The whole variable domain, remainder taken from reference TRBV2 and TRBJ1-3, is EPEVTQTPSHQVTQMGQEVILRCVPISNHLYFYWYRQILGQKVEFLVSFYNNEISEKSEIFDDQFSVERPDGSNFTLKIRSTKLEDSAMYFCASSDQGPLVNTIYFGEGSWLTVV.

This clone was seen only once. The chain couples TRBV5-6 to TRBJ2-5; TRBD2 aligns across 11 bases. J was trimmed by 1 base and V by 4 bases; bases with no gene match: 6. Germline V lookup: CDR1 SGHDT, CDR2 YYEEEE. CDR3 length: 16 residues. CDR3 loop: CASSTGLAGFQETQYF. CDR3 sequence (DNA): TGTGCCAGCAGCACCGGACTAGCGGGTTTCCAAGAGACCCAGTACTTC.

The rearrangement uses TRBV15 and TRBJ2-5; no clear D gene. Trimming took 6 bases from V and 5 from J, leaving 10 bases between them. The CDR3 sequence is 12 residues long. Looked up from germline, CDR1 is LNHNV and CDR2 is YYDKDF (reference sequence). As DNA, the CDR3 is TGTGCCACCAGGGTGACTGGGGAGACCCAGTACTTC. Translating it yields CATRVTGETQYF.

In this sample, this clone turned up once. The sample has other DNA sequences that encode this CDR3 too. The chain uses TRBV20-1 and TRBJ2-5; D uncertain. The V gene lost 3 bases and the J gene lost 2 bases, with 4 bases spanning the gap. The length of the CDR3 is 11 residues. From germline, CDR1 is DFQATT and CDR2 SNEGSKA (reference sequence). The CDR3 protein is CSASNQETQYF. CDR3 sequence (DNA): TGCAGTGCTAGTAATCAAGAGACCCAGTACTTC.

The chain links TRBV10-1 to TRBJ2-1; TRBD2 matches at 8 bases. The germline V gene has CDR1 WNHNN and CDR2 SYGVQD (reference sequence). Trimming cost V 0 bases and J 7 bases; bases outside gene matches: 14. CDR3 length equals 18 residues. The CDR3 is CASSESMLAGRGRNEQFF. The CDR3 DNA reads as TGCGCCAGCAGTGAGTCGATGTTAGCGGGACGGGGGAGAAATGAGCAGTTCTTC.

Points on this clone: One junction end does not reproduce the germline sequence, and a read error may be involved. The rearrangement links TRBV6-6 to TRBJ2-1; D perhaps matches TRBD1 (7 bases). The germline gives CDR1 MNHNY, CDR2 SVGAGI (reference sequence). The length of the CDR3 is 12 residues. CDR3 protein: CASSPEGDSRLF. DNA of the CDR3: TGTGCCAGCAGCCCGGAGGGGGACAGTCGCCTCTTC.

DNA for the CDR3: TGTGCCATCAGCCCGACAGGGGGCTATGGCTACACCTTC. Protein: CAISPTGGYGYTF. The rearrangement links TRBV10-3 to TRBJ1-2; TRBD1 matches 9 bases. Looked up from germline, CDR1 is ENHRY and CDR2 is SYGVKD. V lost 6 bases to trimming and J lost 4 bases; unmatched junction nucleotides: 3. This CDR3 has 13 residues.